This TCR beta chain was retrieved from a study of T cell changes during pregnancy in multiple sclerosis. The assay was immunoSEQ multiplex PCR, and TCRdb's table has in-frame clones only and misses some. The data show some 28,000 clones, more than 85% seen once. The TCR sequence derives from a female donor in good health, enrolled as a control in a pregnancy study. This sample comprised CD4+ T cells from peripheral blood mononuclear cells, obtained in the first trimester of pregnancy.

The CDR3 DNA is TGTGCCAGTAGACTAGCGGAGTACAATGAGCAGTTCTTC. Translation gives CASRLAEYNEQFF. V and J are TRBV19 and TRBJ2-1, with 8 bases lining up with TRBD2. Germline V gene data show CDR1 as LNHDA and CDR2 as SQIVND (reference sequence). The CDR3 consists of 13 residues. V was clipped by 6 bases and J by 4 bases; unmatched bases: 2.